These 27 T cell receptor beta chains were all obtained from the same sample, sequenced in a study of OX40 agonist ivuxolimab in advanced cancers. Here immunoSEQ multiplex PCR was the method, and the copy in TCRdb shows in-frame clones only, minus some. This table has tens of thousands of clones, 83% appearing once. The sequencing here drew on CD4+ or CD8+ T cells sorted from blood, taken in a trial of the OX40 agonist ivuxolimab. These receptors came from an adult with an advanced solid tumor such as melanoma, head and neck, liver or kidney cancer.

V gene TRBV4-2 combines with J gene TRBJ2-7; possible D gene TRBD2, 5 bases. V was trimmed by 1 base and J by 2 bases, leaving 9 bases between them. Germline-derived CDR1 and CDR2 are LGHNA and YNFKEQ. The CDR3 totals 14 residues. This chain's CDR3 is CASSQVLAAYEQYF. The CDR3 DNA reads TGTGCCAGCAGCCAAGTGCTAGCAGCCTACGAGCAGTACTTC.

The rearrangement uses TRBV11-2 and TRBJ1-2; D possibly corresponds to TRBD1 (5 bases). Germline CDR1 is SGHAT and CDR2 is FQNNGV. The CDR3 consists of 15 residues. Trimming left V 3 bases short and J 2 bases short, with 13 bases between. For the CDR3, the DNA is TGTGCCAGCAGCTTGGACCCCGGGGGGAACTATGGCTACACCTTC. Its protein is CASSLDPGGNYGYTF.

The chain recombines TRBV19 with TRBJ1-2; no clear D. Germline-derived CDR1 and CDR2 are LNHDA and SQIVND (reference sequence). V lost 4 bases, J lost 8 bases, and 17 bases lay in between. The CDR3 totals 14 residues. The CDR3 reads CASSTGSKGWGYTF. The CDR3 nucleotides read TGTGCCAGTAGTACCGGCAGTAAGGGCTGGGGCTACACCTTC.

Concerning this clone: The junction departs from the called germline gene at one end, perhaps through a read error. The rearrangement uses TRBV5-6 and TRBJ2-7; TRBD2 aligns across 12 bases. The CDR3 length is 17 residues. CDR1 SGHDT and CDR2 YYEEEE come from the germline V gene. For the CDR3, the DNA is TGTGCCAGCAGTTTGGGACTAGCGGGCGGGGTCCCCTACGAGCAGTACTTC. Its translation is CASSLGLAGGVPYEQYF. Using reference TRBV5-6 and TRBJ2-7 for the parts outside the CDR3, the full variable domain is DAGVTQSPTHLIKTRGQQVTLRCSPKSGHDTVSWYQQALGQGPQFIFQYYEEEERQRGNFPDRFSGHQFPNYSSELNVNALLLGDSALYLCASSLGLAGGVPYEQYFGPGTRLTVT.

The rearrangement uses TRBV30 and TRBJ2-5, with D unclear. This CDR3 contains 11 residues. V was shortened by 1 base and J by 5 bases, with 5 bases between the two germline ends. Germline V lookup: CDR1 GTSNPN, CDR2 SVGIG (reference sequence). The CDR3 region is CAWSASETQYF. The DNA for the CDR3 is TGTGCCTGGAGTGCTTCGGAGACCCAGTACTTC.

The V and J genes are TRBV5-4 and TRBJ1-4; 10 positions agree with TRBD1. Trimming at V came to 4 bases and at J to 4 bases, leaving 10 bases not matched to a gene. This CDR3 has 17 amino acids. The V gene's germline CDR1 is SGHNT and CDR2 YYREEE (reference sequence). The CDR3 reads CASSRDRGRAVNEKLFF. In DNA, the CDR3 is TGTGCCAGCAGCCGGGACAGGGGAAGAGCGGTTAATGAAAAACTGTTTTTT.

The chain carries TRBV5-5 and TRBJ1-5; 10 bases are shared with TRBD1. CDR1 is SGHKS and CDR2 is YYEKEE in the germline V gene (reference sequence). The CDR3 consists of 17 residues. The ends lost 0 bases at V and 2 bases at J; junction bases unmatched: 5. CDR3 residues: CASSLARQGAGNQPQHF. The CDR3 nucleotides are TGTGCCAGCAGCTTGGCCAGACAGGGGGCAGGCAATCAGCCCCAGCATTTT.

The rearrangement uses TRBV5-3 and TRBJ2-7, with 9 positions matching TRBD1. TRBV5-3 is annotated as an ORF whose role is uncertain. This CDR3 is built from 15 residues. The V and J ends lost 5 bases and 4 bases, in that order; junction bases with no gene match: 10. CDR3 residues: CARSCLGQGRYEQYF. In DNA form, the CDR3 reads TGTGCCAGAAGTTGCCTGGGACAGGGAAGGTACGAGCAGTACTTC.

The CDR3 DNA reads as TGCGCCAGCAAGACTAGCGGGACGTTTCCGTTCTCCTACAATGAGCAGTTCTTC. It translates to CASKTSGTFPFSYNEQFF. V and J are TRBV5-1 and TRBJ2-1; 11 bases agree with TRBD2. With V trimmed by 6 bases and J by 0 bases, 11 bases remained unmatched. Per germline, CDR1 SGHRS and CDR2 YFSETQ. This CDR3 has 18 residues.

Written as DNA, the CDR3 is TGTGCCAGTACCAGTGGGGGTTTGGTTGAAAAACTGTTTTTT. It encodes CASTSGGLVEKLFF. This chain links TRBV19 with TRBJ1-4, with TRBD1 as a possible D gene (5 bases). V was trimmed by 7 bases and J by 7 bases, leaving 16 bases between them. CDR3 length: 14 amino acids. Germline V gives CDR1 LNHDA, CDR2 SQIVND (reference sequence).

The chain uses TRBV29-1 and TRBJ2-3; weak D call: TRBD1 (5 bases). This CDR3 is built from 12 residues. The V and J ends lost 5 bases and 6 bases respectively, with 12 bases between them. Per the germline V gene, CDR1 is SQVTM and CDR2 is ANQGSEA. The CDR3 DNA reads TGCAGCGTTTGGCTCCCAGGGGATACGCAGTATTTT. Amino acid sequence: CSVWLPGDTQYF.

The CDR3 DNA follows: TGTGCCAGCAGCTTGACCGGAAGGGGAACCCACGAGCAGTACTTC. Protein: CASSLTGRGTHEQYF. The rearrangement uses TRBV5-5 and TRBJ2-7, with D possibly being TRBD1 (5 bases). The V gene lost 1 base and the J gene lost 5 bases, with 16 bases spanning the gap. The CDR3 consists of 15 residues. The V gene's germline CDR1 is SGHKS and CDR2 YYEKEE (reference sequence).

The chain carries TRBV10-1 and TRBJ2-3; D might be TRBD1 (6 bases). This CDR3 comprises 14 residues. CDR1 is WNHNN, CDR2 SYGVQD, per germline (reference sequence). The V gene lost 5 bases and the J gene lost 6 bases, with 15 bases spanning the gap. The chain's CDR3 is CASSPQGWTDTQYF. The CDR3 coding sequence is TGCGCCAGCAGTCCACAGGGATGGACGGATACGCAGTATTTT.

This clone has just a few counts. The chain couples TRBV6-5 to TRBJ2-7, with unresolved D. CDR1 is MNHEY, CDR2 SVGAGI, per germline. Between the trimmed V and J ends, which lost 5 bases and 1 base, there was a span of 12 bases. The CDR3 covers 14 residues. CDR3 in amino acids: CASSVRVRSYEQYF. The CDR3 region has the DNA TGTGCCAGCAGTGTTAGGGTGAGGTCCTACGAGCAGTACTTC.

The chain joins TRBV10-2 to TRBJ1-6; D is ambiguous. The germline V gene encodes CDR1 WSHSY and CDR2 SAAADI. This CDR3 comprises 18 residues. Between the trimmed V and J ends, which lost 2 bases and 0 bases, there was a span of 14 bases. In DNA, the CDR3 is TGCGCCAGCAGTGAGAAAATGGGAGGGAGCTCCTATAATTCACCCCTCCACTTT. This sequence encodes CASSEKMGGSSYNSPLHF.

The chain links TRBV5-1 to TRBJ2-5; a possible D gene is TRBD1 (6 bases). CDR1 is SGHRS and CDR2 is YFSETQ in the germline V gene. Trimming cost V 3 bases and J 3 bases, with 9 bases left between them. This CDR3 comprises 13 residues. The CDR3 protein is CASSSRTEETQYF. For the CDR3, the DNA is TGCGCCAGCAGCTCTAGGACAGAAGAGACCCAGTACTTC.

This chain connects TRBV14 to TRBJ1-3; possibly TRBD1 for D (5 bases). The CDR3 loop spans 17 amino acids. V was pared by 0 bases and J by 4 bases, with 16 bases between. Germline lookup yields CDR1 SGHDN and CDR2 FVKESK. CDR3 amino acids: CASSQELVGGSGNTIYF. The CDR3 coding sequence is TGTGCCAGCAGCCAAGAACTGGTTGGGGGGAGCGGAAACACCATATATTTT.

This clone was observed a few times. This chain uses TRBV27 with TRBJ1-4; 7 positions match TRBD1. The CDR3 runs to 16 residues. V trimming: 6 bases; J trimming: 3 bases; junction bases outside the gene matches: 10. From germline, CDR1 is MNHEY and CDR2 SMNVEV (reference sequence). CDR3 amino acids: CASSHGTVRSNEKLFF. In DNA, the CDR3 is TGTGCCAGCAGCCACGGGACAGTTAGGTCTAATGAAAAACTGTTTTTT. Full variable domain (rest looked up from reference TRBV27 and TRBJ1-4): EAQVTQNPRYLITVTGKKLTVTCSQNMNHEYMSWYRQDPGLGLRQIYYSMNVEVTDKGDVPEGYKVSRKEKRNFPLILESPSPNQTSLYFCASSHGTVRSNEKLFFGSGTQLSVL.

This clone was recorded once. J is TRBJ2-1 and V is TRBV19; 11 bases map to TRBD1. Germline V gene sequence: CDR1 LNHDA, CDR2 SQIVND (reference sequence). This CDR3 has 15 residues. V dropped 3 bases and J dropped 10; count of bases not matched to a gene: 8. The CDR3 reads CASSISRTGGSEQFF. The CDR3 region has the DNA TGTGCCAGTAGTATTAGCAGGACAGGGGGCTCCGAGCAGTTCTTC.

This chain joins TRBV5-1 and TRBJ2-2; D call uncertain. Trimming pared 3 bases from V and 7 bases from J, leaving 7 bases between. Germline lookup yields CDR1 SGHRS and CDR2 YFSETQ. The CDR3 extends over 12 amino acids. This CDR3 is CASSSHVGELFF. The CDR3 DNA reads as TGCGCCAGCAGCTCTCACGTCGGGGAGCTGTTTTTT.

This chain joins TRBV2 and TRBJ2-1; D possibly corresponds to TRBD2 (6 bases). In germline, CDR1 is SNHLY, CDR2 FYNNEI. The CDR3 has 15 amino acids. Trimming removed 7 bases at V and 6 bases at J, with 19 bases between. The DNA of the CDR3 is TGTGCCAGCATTTGGGACTCCAAGGGTTCCAATGAGCAGTTCTTC. This sequence encodes CASIWDSKGSNEQFF.

This chain joins TRBV18 and TRBJ1-2, with TRBD1 as a possible D gene (6 bases). Trimming removed 4 bases at V and 2 bases at J, with 11 bases between. The CDR3 totals 14 residues. Per germline, CDR1 KGHSH and CDR2 LQKENI. The CDR3 here is CASSQQGLNYGYTF. For the CDR3, the DNA is TGTGCCAGCTCACAACAGGGTTTAAACTATGGCTACACCTTC.

The chain carries TRBV5-5 and TRBJ1-2, with 9 bases fitting TRBD1. Germline V CDR1 and CDR2: SGHKS, YYEKEE (reference sequence). This CDR3 is built from 14 residues. With 8 bases clipped from V and 4 bases from J, the junction kept 9 bases outside the gene matches. CDR3 loop: CARSTPDRGYGYTF. The CDR3 nucleotides read TGTGCCAGAAGTACCCCGGACAGGGGCTATGGCTACACCTTC.

J is TRBJ1-4 and V is TRBV7-6, with D perhaps matching TRBD1 (6 bases). The V and J ends lost 4 bases and 8 bases respectively, with 8 bases between them. The CDR3 sequence is 12 residues long. Germline CDR1 SGHVS, CDR2 FNYEAQ. The CDR3 DNA is TGTGCCAGCAGCTATACAGGGGAAAAACTGTTTTTT. Residues: CASSYTGEKLFF.

CDR3 amino acids: CASSPQAGGRAYEQYF. CDR3 coding DNA: TGTGCCAGCAGCCCGCAGGCAGGGGGGAGGGCCTACGAGCAGTACTTC. The V and J genes are TRBV7-2 and TRBJ2-7, with D perhaps given as TRBD1 or TRBD2 (7 bases each). Between the trimmed V and J ends, which lost 5 bases and 2 bases, there was a span of 19 bases. Looked up from germline, CDR1 is SGHTA and CDR2 is FQGNSA. CDR3 size: 16 residues.

This sequence joins TRBV6-1 and TRBJ2-3; D gene uncertain. Germline assignment: CDR1 MNHNS and CDR2 SASEGT. Trimming removed 3 bases from V and 3 bases from J, with 16 bases in between. This CDR3 contains 16 residues. The CDR3 sequence is CASSEGGYSSTDTQYF. CDR3 nucleotide sequence: TGTGCCAGCAGTGAGGGTGGGTACAGCAGTACAGATACGCAGTATTTT.

The J gene is TRBJ2-7, the V gene TRBV6-6; D is perhaps TRBD2 (7 bases). The germline gives CDR1 MNHNY, CDR2 SVGAGI (reference sequence). The ends were cut back, 5 bases at V and 0 bases at J, with 17 bases in the middle. The CDR3 sequence is 16 residues long. CDR3 amino acids: CASSRGAGQSSYEQYF. The CDR3 DNA is TGTGCCAGCAGTAGGGGAGCGGGACAAAGCTCCTACGAGCAGTACTTC.